The 23 T cell receptor beta chains below all came from one sample that was sequenced in a study of T-cell memory formation after mild COVID-19. One entry per CDR3 protein, called by TCRdb with MiXCR from the 5' RACE reads. The table shows around 300,000 distinct CDR3 sequences, with about a sixth occurring only once. Source material: PBMCs or a T cell subset sorted from them (not recorded which). Every receptor here comes from a man younger than 30 who had mild COVID-19 (a few samples of this study predate the infection). Cell type and time point are not known.

This clonotype was found a few times. The chain is built from TRBV5-1 and TRBJ1-2; D uncertain. V was clipped by 1 base and J by 1 base, with 11 bases between them. CDR3 size: 15 residues. Germline assignment: CDR1 SGHRS and CDR2 YFSETQ. CDR3 protein: CASSLNIHSNYGYTF. CDR3 nucleotides: TGCGCCAGCAGCTTGAACATTCACAGTAACTATGGCTACACCTTC.

The genes are TRBV15 and TRBJ2-2; D is possibly TRBD2 (5 bases). V shed 5 bases and J shed 5 bases, with 12 bases lying between them. The CDR3 has 14 residues. Germline lookup yields CDR1 LNHNV and CDR2 YYDKDF (reference sequence). The CDR3 DNA reads TGTGCCACCAGCGTAGGCGGGCCGACCGGGGAGCTGTTTTTT. It specifies CATSVGGPTGELFF.

This clonotype was found a few times. The chain combines TRBV7-9 with TRBJ2-7, with D perhaps TRBD1 (7 bases). Per germline, CDR1 SEHNR and CDR2 FQNEAQ (reference sequence). With 5 bases removed from V and 3 bases from J, the gap between germline ends came to 11 bases. This CDR3 spans 13 amino acids. This CDR3 is CASSPRGVYEQYV. The CDR3 region has the DNA TGTGCCAGCAGCCCCAGGGGGGTCTACGAGCAGTACGTC.

At least ten counts were recorded for this clonotype. The rearrangement joins TRBV4-1 to TRBJ1-1; maybe TRBD1 (5 bases). This CDR3 is built from 14 residues. Germline lookup yields CDR1 MGHRA and CDR2 YSYEKL. Between the trimmed V and J ends, which lost 4 bases and 3 bases, there was a span of 12 bases. The CDR3 sequence is CASSRLMGDTEAFF. CDR3 nucleotide sequence: TGCGCCAGCAGCCGGCTGATGGGGGACACTGAAGCTTTCTTT.

The table lists this clonotype with a few counts. This chain connects TRBV14 to TRBJ2-3, with a weak D call TRBD2 (6 bases). Trimming pared 4 bases from V and 4 bases from J, leaving 12 bases between. This CDR3 has 14 residues. CDR1 and CDR2 (germline): SGHDN, FVKESK. The CDR3 reads CASSPGLVADTQYF. In DNA, the CDR3 is TGTGCCAGCAGCCCGGGACTGGTAGCAGATACGCAGTATTTT.

This chain joins TRBV2 and TRBJ1-5; 7 bases align to TRBD1. V was pared by 5 bases and J by 5 bases, with 6 bases of the junction left unmatched. The CDR3 length is 14 residues. Per germline, CDR1 SNHLY and CDR2 FYNNEI. The CDR3 DNA reads as TGTGCCAGCAGTAGGACAGGACAGGATCAGCCCCAGCATTTT. Encoded protein: CASSRTGQDQPQHF. Using reference TRBV2 and TRBJ1-5 for the parts outside the CDR3, the full variable domain is EPEVTQTPSHQVTQMGQEVILRCVPISNHLYFYWYRQILGQKVEFLVSFYNNEISEKSEIFDDQFSVERPDGSNFTLKIRSTKLEDSAMYFCASSRTGQDQPQHFGDGTRLSIL.

V is TRBV7-2 and J is TRBJ2-5, with D maybe TRBD2 (5 bases). Trimming took 6 bases from V and 0 from J, leaving 14 bases between them. The CDR3 loop spans 15 amino acids. Germline V gene lookup returns CDR1 SGHTA and CDR2 FQGNSA. CDR3 DNA sequence: TGTGCCAGCAGTCGGGGAGCAGGCAACCAAGAGACCCAGTACTTC. Its protein is CASSRGAGNQETQYF. Full variable domain (outside the CDR3, taken from reference TRBV7-2 and TRBJ2-5): GAGVSQSPSNKVTEKGKDVELRCDPISGHTALYWYRQSLGQGLEFLIYFQGNSAPDKSGLPSDRFSAERTGGSVSTLTIQRTQQEDSAVYLCASSRGAGNQETQYFGPGTRLLVL.

This clonotype was detected a few times. V is TRBV7-9 and J is TRBJ1-1, with 7 bases aligning to TRBD1. In germline, CDR1 is SEHNR, CDR2 FQNEAQ (reference sequence). The CDR3 contains 14 residues. J gave up 1 base and V 7 bases, and 6 bases lay outside the gene matches. The CDR3 reads CASTLQGKNTEAFF. The CDR3 DNA reads TGTGCCAGCACCCTACAGGGGAAGAACACTGAAGCTTTCTTT.

This clonotype was found a few times. This chain uses TRBV20-1 with TRBJ2-2; 14 nucleotides match TRBD2. Per the germline V gene, CDR1 is DFQATT and CDR2 is SNEGSKA (reference sequence). This CDR3 has 16 residues. V lost 0 bases, J lost 5 bases, and 2 bases stayed unmatched. This CDR3 is CSARDWTSGGTGELFF. The CDR3 DNA follows: TGCAGTGCTAGAGATTGGACTAGCGGGGGGACCGGGGAGCTGTTTTTT.

The chain uses TRBV12-5 and TRBJ1-5; 8 bases fit TRBD1. This CDR3 is built from 15 residues. V was pared by 3 bases and J by 11 bases, with 12 bases of the junction left unmatched. Germline assignment: CDR1 LGHNT and CDR2 FRNRAP. The CDR3 DNA follows: TGTGCTAGTGGTTTTGGGGTCAGGGGGCCATCAGCCCAGCATTTT. Protein: CASGFGVRGPSAQHF.

The chain couples TRBV9 to TRBJ1-1; a possible D gene is TRBD1 (6 bases). CDR1 and CDR2 from the germline V gene are SGDLS and YYNGEE. V lost 3 bases and J lost 1, with 19 bases in between. This CDR3 comprises 17 residues. The CDR3 region is CASSGRVRGRSNTEAFF. CDR3 bases: TGTGCCAGCAGCGGACGCGTCAGGGGAAGATCGAACACTGAAGCTTTCTTT.

The chain couples TRBV7-2 to TRBJ2-2; D ambiguous. CDR1 is SGHTA and CDR2 is FQGNSA in the germline V gene. The length of the CDR3 is 13 residues. Trimming took 6 bases from V and 6 from J, leaving 11 bases between them. CDR3 bases: TGTGCCAGCAGTAACCAGTTCGCCGGGGAGCTGTTTTTT. Residues: CASSNQFAGELFF.

The rearrangement links TRBV5-5 to TRBJ2-3, with 8 bases aligning to TRBD1. The V segment lost 4 bases and the J segment 10 bases; nucleotides outside the gene matches: 14. This CDR3 comprises 15 residues. Germline CDR1 reads SGHKS; CDR2 reads YYEKEE (reference sequence). The CDR3 sequence: CASSAPGTGPSAQYF. CDR3 sequence (DNA): TGTGCCAGCAGCGCCCCGGGGACAGGCCCTTCGGCGCAGTATTTT.

The chain employs TRBV3-1 and TRBJ1-2, with no clear D. The CDR3 has 11 residues. V gave up 4 bases and J gave up 1 base, with 1 base separating them. Germline values: CDR1 LGHDT, CDR2 YNNKEL (reference sequence). The CDR3 DNA reads TGTGCCAGCAGCCGTAACTATGGCTACACCTTC. Protein sequence: CASSRNYGYTF.

This clonotype was seen only a few times. This sequence joins TRBV7-6 and TRBJ2-3; D ambiguous. CDR3 length: 15 amino acids. Germline lookup yields CDR1 SGHVS and CDR2 FNYEAQ. The germline V and J ends were trimmed by 5 bases and 3 bases, with 15 bases remaining between them. The CDR3: CASSPEGLWTDTQYF. In nucleotides, the CDR3 is TGTGCCAGCAGCCCCGAAGGGCTCTGGACAGATACGCAGTATTTT. The full variable domain, completed using reference TRBV7-6 and TRBJ2-3, is GAGVSQSPRYKVTKRGQDVALRCDPISGHVSLYWYRQALGQGPEFLTYFNYEAQQDKSGLPNDRFSAERPEGSISTLTIQRTEQRDSAMYRCASSPEGLWTDTQYFGPGTRLTVL.

In this sample, this clonotype turned up a few times. The chain links TRBV7-2 to TRBJ2-1; weak D call: TRBD1 (5 bases). The V and J ends lost 7 bases and 0 bases respectively, with 13 bases between them. This CDR3 has 15 amino acids. Germline V gene sequence: CDR1 SGHTA, CDR2 FQGNSA. Here the CDR3 reads CASNQGPGSYNEQFF. CDR3 nucleotides: TGTGCCAGCAACCAGGGCCCGGGCTCCTACAATGAGCAGTTCTTC. The full variable domain, its missing parts supplied by reference TRBV7-2 and TRBJ2-1, is GAGVSQSPSNKVTEKGKDVELRCDPISGHTALYWYRQSLGQGLEFLIYFQGNSAPDKSGLPSDRFSAERTGGSVSTLTIQRTQQEDSAVYLCASNQGPGSYNEQFFGPGTRLTVL.

This clonotype has a count of ten or more. This chain links TRBV4-1 with TRBJ1-5; D might be TRBD1 (5 bases). Per the germline V gene, CDR1 is MGHRA and CDR2 is YSYEKL. The CDR3 has 15 amino acids. Deletions cut 0 bases from V and 0 bases from J, with 6 bases between. CDR3 in amino acids: CASSQDQGSNQPQHF. For the CDR3, the DNA is TGCGCCAGCAGCCAAGATCAGGGTAGCAATCAGCCCCAGCATTTT.

The chain uses TRBV10-3 and TRBJ2-1; 8 bases map to TRBD1. The germline CDR1 and CDR2 sequences are ENHRY and SYGVKD. The CDR3 contains 14 residues. The trim removed 3 bases at V and 6 bases at J, leaving 4 bases unmatched. CDR3 sequence: CAISDSGTGNEQFF. The CDR3 nucleotides read TGTGCCATCAGTGACTCCGGGACAGGCAATGAGCAGTTCTTC.

CDR3 protein: CSAWGDRELFF. DNA of the CDR3: TGCAGCGCTTGGGGGGACCGGGAGCTGTTTTTT. The genes are TRBV29-1 and TRBJ2-2; D is perhaps TRBD2 (6 bases). From germline, CDR1 is SQVTM and CDR2 ANQGSEA. V lost 7 bases and J lost 9, with 12 bases in between. The CDR3 has 11 amino acids.

The chain is built from TRBV29-1 and TRBJ1-1; D not resolved. Trimming pared 3 bases from V and 1 base from J, leaving 12 bases between. The germline V gene encodes CDR1 SQVTM and CDR2 ANQGSEA. The CDR3 is 14 residues long. This CDR3 is CSVEETLGNTEAFF. As DNA, the CDR3 is TGCAGCGTTGAGGAGACCTTGGGGAACACTGAAGCTTTCTTT.

J is TRBJ2-1 and V is TRBV12-3 or TRBV12-4, with TRBD1 as a possible D gene (5 bases). The V end was cut by 5 bases, the J end by 4 bases, with 18 bases between. The CDR3 is 16 amino acids. The CDR3 DNA reads as TGTGCCAGCAGTCCTACTGCAGGGTTGGGGTACAATGAGCAGTTCTTC. Translating gives CASSPTAGLGYNEQFF.

Ten or more counts support this clonotype. V gene TRBV6-2 or TRBV6-3 combines with J gene TRBJ1-5; D remains ambiguous. CDR3 length: 12 amino acids. The germline V and J ends were trimmed by 6 bases and 7 bases, with 10 bases remaining between them. From germline, CDR1 is MNHEY and CDR2 SVGEGT. Here the CDR3 DNA reads TGTGCCAGCAGCCTAATTGGCCAGCCCCAGCATTTT. It translates to CASSLIGQPQHF.

This rearrangement joins TRBV28 to TRBJ2-7, with 7 bases that match TRBD1. The V gene's germline CDR1 is MDHEN and CDR2 SYDVKM. There are 18 residues in the CDR3. Trimming at V came to 3 bases and at J to 4 bases, leaving 18 bases not matched to a gene. The CDR3 sequence is CASSLDWDRSNRPYEQYV. The CDR3 DNA reads TGTGCCAGCAGTTTGGACTGGGACAGAAGCAACAGACCATACGAGCAGTACGTC.